This TCR beta chain was recorded in a study of beta chain features in type 1 diabetes. Every bit of the isolated RNA underwent reverse transcription, so sequencing read expressed TCRB transcripts. Data came from immunoSEQ multiplex PCR; TCRdb stores just in-frame clones and leaves some out. The data show about 900,000 clones, with 17% seen just once and about 0.02% held by the top ten. Turning to this clone: Additional DNA sequences in this sample encode the identical CDR3.

The germline gives CDR1 MDHEN, CDR2 SYDVKM. Trimming took 6 bases from V and 4 from J, leaving 8 bases between them. The length of the CDR3 is 12 residues. The chain carries TRBV28 and TRBJ2-3; D unresolved. The TCR originated in a woman in her late teens or twenties in good health. The sample consisted of naive CD4+ T cells from blood. DNA for the CDR3: TGTGCCAGCAGCTCGGGCCCAGATACGCAGTATTTT. It specifies CASSSGPDTQYF.